The 12 T cell receptor beta chains given below trace back to one sample, sequenced in a study of cytomegalovirus exposure and HLA in healthy donors. The study ran its PCR with 60 Vbeta and 13 Jbeta primers. Only in-frame clones appear in the TCRdb table, and some are missing; sequencing was by immunoSEQ multiplex PCR. The table lists around 110,000 clones, roughly 80% of them singletons. The material sequenced was PBMCs. These receptors were obtained from a man aged 25-45 years in good health and CMV-seronegative.

This rearrangement joins TRBV11-2 to TRBJ2-2, with D uncertain. Germline V gene lookup returns CDR1 SGHAT and CDR2 FQNNGV. This CDR3 is 15 amino acids long. V was shortened by 4 bases and J by 6 bases, with 15 bases between the two germline ends. DNA for the CDR3: TGTGCCAGCAGCTCCCAACTCCAGCGAGCCGGGGAGCTGTTTTTT. It is translated as CASSSQLQRAGELFF.

The V call is TRBV19, the J call TRBJ1-1, with 7 bases that match TRBD1. The germline V gene has CDR1 LNHDA and CDR2 SQIVND (reference sequence). J gave up 4 bases and V 5 bases, and 7 bases lay outside the gene matches. The CDR3 is 14 amino acids. The DNA for the CDR3 is TGTGCCAGTAGTTCGCGGGGACAGAGCACTGAAGCTTTCTTT. This codes for CASSSRGQSTEAFF.

This clone was seen a handful of times. The chain recombines TRBV6-7 with TRBJ2-3; D perhaps matches TRBD2 (6 bases). TRBV6-7 falls under the ORF class, with uncertain function. The CDR3 is 15 residues long. With 4 bases removed from V and 0 bases from J, the gap between germline ends came to 11 bases. The CDR3 nucleotides read TGTGCCAGCAGTTCCGTCGCGGGGAGCACAGATACGCAGTATTTT. This sequence encodes CASSSVAGSTDTQYF.

This clone was observed a handful of times. The chain couples TRBV9 to TRBJ1-1; D not certain. The V end was cut by 0 bases, the J end by 1 base, with 10 bases between. The CDR3 is 15 residues long. Per germline, CDR1 SGDLS and CDR2 YYNGEE. CDR3 protein: CASSVDGDPNTEAFF. CDR3 DNA: TGTGCCAGCAGCGTAGACGGGGATCCGAACACTGAAGCTTTCTTT.

The V and J genes are TRBV15 and TRBJ2-3; no reliable D call. The germline CDR1 and CDR2 sequences are LNHNV and YYDKDF (reference sequence). Trimming took off 0 bases at V and 8 bases at J, with 9 bases between the two ends. The CDR3 is made up of 13 amino acids. As DNA, the CDR3 is TGTGCCACCAGCAGAGATCAAACGGGTACGCAGTATTTT. Translated, it gives CATSRDQTGTQYF.

CDR3 loop: CASSLVAAATGELFF. For the CDR3, the DNA is TGTGCCAGCAGCTTGGTTGCAGCGGCTACCGGGGAGCTGTTTTTT. The gene calls are TRBV7-9 and TRBJ2-2; D perhaps matches TRBD2 (5 bases). V lost 3 bases and J lost 5, with 13 bases in between. The length of the CDR3 is 15 residues. Germline lookup yields CDR1 SEHNR and CDR2 FQNEAQ (reference sequence).

The chain links TRBV6-5 to TRBJ2-2; 8 nucleotides agree with TRBD1. The V segment lost 2 bases and the J segment 6 bases; nucleotides outside the gene matches: 5. The CDR3 runs 15 residues. Germline-derived CDR1 and CDR2 are MNHEY and SVGAGI. The CDR3 loop reads CASSYETGVAGELFF. Written as DNA, the CDR3 is TGTGCCAGCAGTTACGAGACAGGGGTAGCCGGGGAGCTGTTTTTT.

This sequence joins TRBV13 and TRBJ1-1, with 10 bases fitting TRBD1. Germline V gene sequence: CDR1 PRHDT, CDR2 FYEKMQ (reference sequence). With V trimmed by 0 bases and J by 2 bases, 15 bases remained unmatched. The CDR3 contains 20 residues. The CDR3: CASSLGGYFGDRGPNTEAFF. DNA of the CDR3: TGTGCCAGCAGCTTAGGCGGATACTTCGGGGACAGGGGACCCAACACTGAAGCTTTCTTT.

Here the CDR3 reads CASSALLSDTQYF. For the CDR3, the DNA is TGTGCCAGCAGTGCCCTCCTATCAGATACGCAGTATTTT. The rearrangement joins TRBV2 to TRBJ2-3, with D unclear. The V gene lost 4 bases and the J gene lost 4 bases, with 9 bases spanning the gap. CDR1 is SNHLY, CDR2 FYNNEI, per germline. The CDR3 loop spans 13 amino acids.

The rearrangement joins TRBV10-1 to TRBJ1-1; 7 bases are a match to TRBD1. CDR1 WNHNN and CDR2 SYGVQD come from the germline V gene (reference sequence). This CDR3 is built from 14 residues. V lost 2 bases to trimming and J lost 4 bases; unmatched junction nucleotides: 4. CDR3 sequence: CASSENRGGTEAFF. CDR3 sequence (DNA): TGCGCCAGCAGTGAGAACAGGGGTGGCACTGAAGCTTTCTTT.

J is TRBJ1-5 and V is TRBV6-1; 7 nucleotides match TRBD1. Germline V gene sequence: CDR1 MNHNS, CDR2 SASEGT. The V gene end was trimmed by 4 bases and the J gene end by 6 bases; junction bases not matched to a gene: 9. The CDR3 length is 15 residues. CDR3 sequence: CASSAGRGQSQPQHF. The CDR3 nucleotides are TGTGCCAGCAGTGCGGGAAGGGGGCAGAGTCAGCCCCAGCATTTT.

CDR3 sequence reads: CSVQRGAGETQYF. CDR3 coding DNA: TGCAGCGTGCAACGGGGGGCCGGGGAGACCCAGTACTTC. The genes are TRBV29-1 and TRBJ2-5; D might be TRBD2 (7 bases). Germline lookup yields CDR1 SQVTM and CDR2 ANQGSEA. V was trimmed by 6 bases and J by 5 bases, leaving 16 bases between them. The CDR3 totals 13 residues.